The clone carrying this T cell receptor (beta chain) was seen a handful of times. As yet, its antigen is unknown. The sample originates from a study of identical twins. Findings and limits, study-wide: Twins' excess sharing was less marked for out-of-frame beta sequences.

The germline V and J ends were trimmed by 6 bases and 7 bases, with 16 bases remaining between them. This CDR3 region has 14 residues. Among all donors, each was a healthy Caucasian. TCRdb fed the 5' RACE reads into MiXCR, producing one record per CDR3 protein. The data contain just under 650,000 distinct CDR3 sequences, less than 9% of them seen just once; the ten biggest clones take up about 1.5%. The sample was also reused in another study, on yellow fever vaccine responses in identical twins.

V gene TRBV12-3 or TRBV12-4 combines with J gene TRBJ1-5, with D tentatively TRBD1 (6 bases). The sequenced sample was PBMCs. This clonotype was obtained from a woman between 18 and 29 years old in good health. CDR3 sequence: CASSRAGGSQPQHF. The CDR3 coding sequence is TGTGCCAGCAGCCGGGCGGGGGGCAGCCAGCCCCAGCATTTT.